The clone carrying this T cell receptor beta chain showed up just a few times. Antigen: not known. Study conclusions and caveats: The larger cohort examined one V-J beta rearrangement, not whole repertoires. Tumor Tregs overlapped most with tumor, then blood, naive CD4+ cells. Tumor memory CD4+ T cell TCR gene usage was found to cluster with blood and lymph node memory CD4+ cells and with lymph node naive CD4+ cells.

The CDR3 is 17 amino acids. Germline lookup yields CDR1 KGHDR and CDR2 SFDVKD. V lost 0 bases, J lost 1 base, and 13 bases lay in between. Full-length variable regions came from constant-region reverse primers plus semi-nested Nested Universal Primer A PCR. In TCRdb, the 5' RACE reads were re-called with MiXCR into one record per CDR3 protein. Of approximately 37,000 distinct CDR3 sequences listed, 18% are singletons. The source is a female donor with breast cancer. The sample consisted of naive CD4+ T cells sorted from a lymph node. As for subset: naive CD4+ T cells, CD4+CD45RA+CD25-. J is TRBJ2-3 and V is TRBV24-1; D remains unclear. The CDR3 loop is CATSDLSLNGGTDTQYF. The CDR3 bases are TGTGCCACCAGTGATTTGTCCCTGAATGGAGGCACAGATACGCAGTATTTT.